A single sample is the source of the 13 T cell receptor beta chains below, sequenced in a study of cytomegalovirus exposure and HLA in healthy donors. Both 60 Vbeta primers and 13 Jbeta primers went into the PCR. Sequencing was performed with immunoSEQ multiplex PCR; in TCRdb, only in-frame clones are kept and a portion is missing. The table includes fewer than 250,000 clones, around 79% detected once. The sample comprised PBMCs. The source of these receptors is a woman aged 45-59 years in good health and CMV-seronegative.

In its sample, this clone was seen a few times. The CDR3 sequence: CASSLGRRVGFGRSPLHF. In DNA, the CDR3 is TGTGCCAGCAGCTTAGGTCGCAGGGTAGGATTTGGCCGTTCACCCCTCCACTTT. This chain links TRBV7-3 with TRBJ1-6, with D perhaps TRBD1 (5 bases). This CDR3 region has 18 residues. Looked up from germline, CDR1 is SGHTA and CDR2 is FQGTGA. Trimming shortened V by 2 bases and J by 9 bases, and 23 bases separated the two germline ends. Drawing the rest from reference TRBV7-3 and TRBJ1-6, the complete variable domain is GAGVSQTPSNKVTEKGKYVELRCDPISGHTALYWYRQSLGQGPEFLIYFQGTGAADDSGLPNDRFFAVRPEGSVSTLKIQRTERGDSAVYLCASSLGRRVGFGRSPLHFGNGTRLTVT.

This chain links TRBV7-6 with TRBJ1-5; 7 bases are shared with TRBD1. Trimming removed 5 bases from V and 2 bases from J; junction bases left unmatched: 6. Germline V CDR1 and CDR2: SGHVS, FNYEAQ. This CDR3 spans 15 amino acids. In DNA form, the CDR3 reads TGTGCCAGCAGCCCCGCAGGGGGTGGCAATCAGCCCCAGCATTTT. Protein: CASSPAGGGNQPQHF.

V is TRBV6-1 and J is TRBJ1-1, with D maybe TRBD1 (6 bases). CDR3 size: 13 residues. The germline gives CDR1 MNHNS, CDR2 SASEGT. V shed 7 bases and J shed 3 bases, with 12 bases lying between them. The CDR3 reads CASTTGWDTEAFF. The CDR3 DNA sequence: TGTGCCAGCACTACAGGGTGGGACACTGAAGCTTTCTTT.

The genes are TRBV28 and TRBJ2-7; TRBD2 matches at 8 bases. The CDR3 runs 15 residues. V dropped 6 bases and J dropped 1; count of bases not matched to a gene: 8. Germline CDR1 and CDR2: MDHEN and SYDVKM. CDR3 nucleotide sequence: TGTGCCAGCAGACGTCAAGCGGGAGAGTCCTACGAGCAGTACTTC. Residues: CASRRQAGESYEQYF. Full variable domain (missing parts from reference TRBV28 and TRBJ2-7): DVKVTQSSRYLVKRTGEKVFLECVQDMDHENMFWYRQDPGLGLRLIYFSYDVKMKEKGDIPEGYSVSREKKERFSLILESASTNQTSMYLCASRRQAGESYEQYFGPGTRLTVT.

The chain joins TRBV5-8 to TRBJ2-6, with 7 bases that match TRBD1. The germline CDR1 and CDR2 sequences are SGHTS and YDEGEE. Trimming removed 1 base from V and 4 bases from J; junction bases left unmatched: 11. The CDR3 is 18 amino acids. The CDR3 sequence is CASSLQRQGVSGANVLTF. The CDR3 DNA reads TGTGCCAGCAGCTTGCAACGACAGGGCGTCTCCGGGGCCAACGTCCTGACTTTC.

The rearrangement links TRBV9 to TRBJ2-7; no clear D. CDR3 length equals 15 residues. CDR1 SGDLS and CDR2 YYNGEE come from the germline V gene. The V end was cut by 4 bases, the J end by 9 bases, with 23 bases between. CDR3 region: CASSPTPETPRRQYF. The CDR3 bases are TGTGCCAGCAGCCCGACCCCTGAGACTCCCCGGCGGCAGTACTTC.

V gene TRBV5-1 combines with J gene TRBJ2-5; D possibly corresponds to TRBD2 (6 bases). The J call is uncertain, as TRBJ2-7 better fits the DNA end. CDR1 is SGHRS, CDR2 YFSETQ, per germline. The CDR3 spans 15 residues. This chain's CDR3 is CASSLEGARGLEQYF. In nucleotides, the CDR3 is TGCGCCAGCAGCTTGGAAGGGGCGCGGGGACTCGAGCAGTACTTC.

The CDR3 is CASSLGGGRAGEQYF. In DNA, the CDR3 is TGTGCCAGCAGCTTAGGGGGTGGCCGCGCGGGGGAGCAGTACTTC. The chain recombines TRBV7-9 with TRBJ2-7, with a possible D match to TRBD2 (6 bases). The CDR3 has 15 amino acids. CDR1 is SEHNR, CDR2 FQNEAQ, per germline (reference sequence). Trimming removed 1 base at V and 7 bases at J, with 17 bases between.

The chain uses TRBV18 and TRBJ1-2, with TRBD1 matching over 7 bases. Germline V CDR1 and CDR2: KGHSH, LQKENI. This CDR3 has 14 residues. The ends lost 2 bases at V and 4 bases at J; junction bases unmatched: 4. CDR3 residues: CASSPDTGVYGYTF. CDR3 in DNA: TGTGCCAGCTCACCAGATACAGGGGTCTATGGCTACACCTTC.

This clone was recorded only once. V and J are TRBV15 and TRBJ1-1; D uncertain. Germline CDR1 LNHNV, CDR2 YYDKDF (reference sequence). Trimming removed 6 bases at V and 3 bases at J, with 14 bases between. The CDR3 has 14 residues. The DNA for the CDR3 is TGTGCCACCAGGACCCCTGGGAGGGACACTGAAGCTTTCTTT. Its translation: CATRTPGRDTEAFF.

The gene calls are TRBV27 and TRBJ1-5; perhaps TRBD1 as D (6 bases). Germline V lookup: CDR1 MNHEY, CDR2 SMNVEV (reference sequence). This CDR3 has 15 residues. Trimming shortened V by 3 bases and J by 6 bases, and 15 bases separated the two germline ends. The CDR3 DNA is TGTGCCAGCAGTTTTAGGGGGTGGGACGGTCAGCCCCAGCATTTT. Translated, it gives CASSFRGWDGQPQHF.

For this clone: The same CDR3 arises from other DNA sequences in this sample as well. The J gene is TRBJ1-6, the V gene TRBV18; 9 nucleotides align to TRBD1. This CDR3 has 14 amino acids. The junction had 0 bases not matched to a gene; V was cut back by 3 bases and J by 6 bases. Germline CDR1 reads KGHSH; CDR2 reads LQKENI. CDR3 residues: CASSPGQGNSPLHF. CDR3 in DNA: TGTGCCAGCTCACCGGGACAGGGTAATTCACCCCTCCACTTT.

The V gene is TRBV6-6, the J gene TRBJ1-2, with D possibly matching TRBD1 (5 bases). Between the trimmed V and J ends, which lost 7 bases and 0 bases, there was a span of 12 bases. Germline V gene data show CDR1 as MNHNY and CDR2 as SVGAGI (reference sequence). CDR3 size: 14 residues. Here the CDR3 DNA reads TGTGCCAGCATCGACAGACTAGCTAACTATGGCTACACCTTC. Protein sequence: CASIDRLANYGYTF.